This record concerns one TCR beta chain sequence. Its cognate antigen has yet to be identified. Base qualities are not at hand, and no much larger clone is one base apart. V has 5 bases trimmed and J has 4 bases trimmed; junction bases matching no gene number 4. Inclusive of the bounding cysteine and phenylalanine, the CDR3 is 16 residues long. Left in the record is the CDR3 DNA by itself, 48 bases read in frame from the first base. Sequences SGHTA (CDR1) and FQGNSA (CDR2) are obtained from the germline V gene. The entire isolated RNA was reverse transcribed using the High Capacity cDNA Reverse Transcription Kit, and thus expressed TCRB transcripts were sequenced. Deep immunoSEQ sequencing was applied to naive, central memory and regulatory T cell samples, giving an average of about 3.6 million total reads per sample. Sorted cells were lysed in RLT buffer, and RNA was extracted using DNase-treated RNeasy Micro or Mini kits according to cell number. To prevent cross-contamination, each cell subset was processed individually, whereas patient and healthy donor samples were processed jointly. TCRB sequences were amplified from cDNA with the immunoSEQ multiplex PCR, producing 87-bp fragments spanning the CDR3 region. Amplicons were sequenced on the Illumina HiSeq platform. The source study handled its data this way. Synthetic template baselines were used to correct PCR bias computationally, reads within Hamming distance 2 were collapsed together, and singletons that could not be merged were discarded. Reads were aligned to IMGT to assign V, D and J genes, CDR3 length, and insertions or deletions at six rearrangement sites. Within each subset, clonotype counts were normalized to sorted cell number, after which true diversity and Gini coefficients were computed with the tcR R package. Repertoire sharing was quantified using the overlap coefficient calculated on TCRB nucleotide sequences. The table was pulled from immuneACCESS by TCRdb, which kept in-frame rearrangements only. Such tables lose some clones; where checked, under half of the loss comes from unresolved V genes, and the rest has no known cause. D and trimming come from the DNA, and the V and J calls and clone size come from that table. The table for this sample lists 140,000 to 150,000 clones; 40% to 55% of them were counted only once. The ten largest clones take up roughly 0.42% of the sample.

The sample comes from a study of beta chain features in type 1 diabetes (dated by TCRdb to 2016 to 2019). Regarding the research as a whole: Patients and healthy donors did not differ in mean age, gender distribution, total cell number or subset yield. Naive and central memory subsets were obtained from all 30 or so donors, but regulatory and stem cell-like memory subsets were isolated from only 8 patients and 8 healthy donors. A total of roughly 100,000,000 sorted cells were examined across all samples, and the number of cells per subset was strongly correlated with RNA yield. The study compared TCRB repertoires of sorted circulating CD4+ T cell subsets between recently diagnosed type 1 diabetes patients and matched healthy donors.

A single peripheral blood draw of approximately 120 mL on average was collected from each donor into heparinised tubes. A BD FACSAria II and a panel including CD45RO, CCR7, CD25, CD127, CD95 and CD27 were used to sort naive, central memory, regulatory and stem cell-like memory CD4+ T cells. Purity was above 98% for every sorted population. Right away, PBMCs were isolated by Lymphoprep density gradient centrifugation and were stained directly, with no culture step. So that batch effects would be minimized, each experiment stained and sorted samples in pairs, pairing one healthy donor with one patient. What the research found in general, with its limitations: At VDJ recombination sites, type 1 diabetes patients had fewer insertions and more deleted nucleotides, which implies abnormalities in thymic rearrangement. Naive, central memory and regulatory TCRB repertoires appeared to be more alike among patients than among healthy donors. Shorter templates might have been favored by PCR, but patient and control samples were amplified and corrected together, so both groups would have been affected equally by any skew. Because cDNA was sequenced instead of genomic DNA, highly expressing activated cells could be over-represented, though the groups showed no difference in activation or CD3 levels. In all four CD4+ subsets, TCRB CDR3 length was moderately but significantly shorter in type 1 diabetes patients. HLA sub-analyses involved small numbers of individuals, so any influence of HLA type on TCRB rearrangement remained unresolved.

Sequencing was performed on Tregs from blood. Explained via the paper, the cell subset or site label denotes: regulatory CD4+ T cells. The receptor comes from a man aged 18 to 29 in good health. In this chain, TRBV7-2 is recombined with TRBJ2-2, and 13 junction bases match TRBD2. The CDR3 region: CASSRTSGSVTGELFF. The DNA is as follows: TGTGCCAGCAGCAGGACTAGCGGGAGTGTCACCGGGGAGCTGTTTTTT.